Below are 15 T cell receptor beta chains sequenced from a single sample in a study of cytomegalovirus exposure and HLA in healthy donors. The study ran its PCR with 60 Vbeta and 13 Jbeta primers. Data came from immunoSEQ multiplex PCR; TCRdb stores just in-frame clones and leaves some out. Counted here are under 200,000 clones, nearly 80% occurring once; the ten biggest clones make up around 3.1%. Sequenced: PBMCs. All receptors derive from a woman in her forties in good health and CMV-seronegative.

The chain links TRBV6-6 to TRBJ2-2; the D is unclear. V lost 0 bases, J lost 5 bases, and 7 bases lay in between. The CDR3 consists of 14 residues. Germline V CDR1 and CDR2: MNHNY, SVGAGI (reference sequence). The CDR3 sequence: CASSYSTGTGELFF. The CDR3 DNA sequence: TGTGCCAGCAGTTACTCGACTGGAACCGGGGAGCTGTTTTTT.

This chain uses TRBV28 with TRBJ1-4; D possibly corresponds to TRBD1 (5 bases). Trimming removed 8 bases at V and 7 bases at J, with 11 bases between. The V gene's germline CDR1 is MDHEN and CDR2 SYDVKM. This CDR3 is 12 amino acids long. CDR3 loop: CASRGVAEKLFF. CDR3 bases: TGTGCCAGCCGGGGGGTTGCTGAAAAACTGTTTTTT.

The chain links TRBV7-8 to TRBJ1-5; 7 bases align to TRBD1. The germline CDR1 and CDR2 sequences are SGHVS and FQNEAQ. Trimming removed 5 bases from V and 4 bases from J; junction bases left unmatched: 11. CDR3 length: 16 amino acids. In nucleotides, the CDR3 is TGTGCCAGCAGCCTCATGGCAGGGACAGCGAATCAGCCCCAGCATTTT. Amino acids: CASSLMAGTANQPQHF.

This sequence joins TRBV5-1 and TRBJ2-7, with TRBD1 as a possible D gene (5 bases). The CDR3 covers 14 residues. Looked up from germline, CDR1 is SGHRS and CDR2 is YFSETQ. V lost 0 bases and J 2 bases, leaving 9 bases between the germline ends. CDR3 nucleotides: TGCGCCAGCAGCTTGGAGGGGTCAACCTACGAGCAGTACTTC. Protein: CASSLEGSTYEQYF.

V gene TRBV5-1 combines with J gene TRBJ2-7, with TRBD1 matching over 9 bases. The CDR3 totals 17 residues. Germline V gene lookup returns CDR1 SGHRS and CDR2 YFSETQ. With V trimmed by 4 bases and J by 3 bases, 14 bases remained unmatched. The CDR3 region is CASSRDLSGTGFYEQYF. As DNA, the CDR3 is TGCGCCAGCAGCCGAGACCTTTCGGGGACAGGGTTCTACGAGCAGTACTTC.

V and J are TRBV7-2 and TRBJ1-3, with no clear D. The CDR3 totals 12 residues. Looked up from germline, CDR1 is SGHTA and CDR2 is FQGNSA. The V end lost 6 bases, the J end lost 4 bases, and 7 bases lay between the germline ends. CDR3 sequence (DNA): TGTGCCAGCAGTTCCCAGGGAAACACCATATATTTT. Translating gives CASSSQGNTIYF.

The V call is TRBV7-2, the J call TRBJ2-5, with D possibly being TRBD1 (6 bases). The CDR3 sequence is 17 residues long. The germline V and J ends were trimmed by 1 base and 1 base, with 16 bases remaining between them. Germline CDR1 is SGHTA and CDR2 is FQGNSA. The CDR3 region has the DNA TGTGCCAGCAGCTTAGGATGGGGGCCCGCCTTCCAAGAGACCCAGTACTTC. The encoded protein is CASSLGWGPAFQETQYF. The variable domain in full, with the rest retrieved from reference TRBV7-2 and TRBJ2-5, is GAGVSQSPSNKVTEKGKDVELRCDPISGHTALYWYRQSLGQGLEFLIYFQGNSAPDKSGLPSDRFSAERTGGSVSTLTIQRTQQEDSAVYLCASSLGWGPAFQETQYFGPGTRLLVL.

This clone has just one count. The chain has TRBV28 and TRBJ1-1; D not certain. Germline assignment: CDR1 MDHEN and CDR2 SYDVKM. CDR3 length: 13 amino acids. The ends were cut back, 4 bases at V and 4 bases at J, with 10 bases in the middle. The CDR3 loop reads CASSSAPGTEAFF. The CDR3 nucleotides are TGTGCCAGCAGTTCCGCCCCAGGCACTGAAGCTTTCTTT.

V usage is TRBV11-3 and J usage is TRBJ1-1; D not certain. The V end lost 2 bases, the J end lost 1 base, and 11 bases lay between the germline ends. Per the germline V gene, CDR1 is SGHNT and CDR2 is YENEEA. The CDR3 consists of 15 residues. CDR3 DNA: TGTGCCAGCAGCTTAAATGGATGGAGGAACACTGAAGCTTTCTTT. Translated: CASSLNGWRNTEAFF.

CDR3 amino acids: CASSSRGVGVRAQYF. CDR3 nucleotide sequence: TGTGCCAGCAGCTCGCGGGGTGTCGGAGTCCGGGCCCAGTACTTC. The J gene is TRBJ2-5, the V gene TRBV5-6, with D maybe TRBD2 (6 bases). The CDR3 consists of 15 residues. The V end lost 3 bases, the J end lost 9 bases, and 21 bases lay between the germline ends. CDR1 is SGHDT, CDR2 YYEEEE, per germline.

This clone was detected only once. This chain joins TRBV7-9 and TRBJ1-2, with 7 bases matching TRBD1. The CDR3 totals 15 residues. Looked up from germline, CDR1 is SEHNR and CDR2 is FQNEAQ (reference sequence). After removal of 4 bases from V and 7 bases from J, the junction contained 12 bases not matched to a gene. The CDR3 protein is CASSSTGLSLSGYTF. CDR3 in DNA: TGTGCCAGCAGCTCGACAGGGTTGTCGCTATCTGGCTACACCTTC.

This clone was counted a few times. This sequence joins TRBV6-1 and TRBJ1-1, with 8 bases that match TRBD1. The CDR3 runs 14 residues. The ends lost 2 bases at V and 6 bases at J; junction bases unmatched: 5. Per the germline V gene, CDR1 is MNHNS and CDR2 is SASEGT. Here the CDR3 reads CASSESDRDSEAFF. The CDR3, as DNA: TGTGCCAGCAGTGAATCGGACAGGGATTCTGAAGCTTTCTTT.

This rearrangement joins TRBV14 to TRBJ1-2, with TRBD1 matching over 8 bases. Germline lookup yields CDR1 SGHDN and CDR2 FVKESK. Trimming took 1 base from V and 4 from J; bases not matched to a gene: 2. The CDR3 has 14 amino acids. The DNA for the CDR3 is TGTGCCAGCAGCCAAGCCGGGACAGGCTATGGCTACACCTTC. The encoded protein is CASSQAGTGYGYTF.

CDR3: CASSLGTASGNTIYF. The CDR3 nucleotides read TGTGCCAGCAGTCTCGGGACAGCCTCTGGAAACACCATATATTTT. The chain combines TRBV28 with TRBJ1-3, with 7 bases lining up with TRBD1. V trimming: 5 bases; J trimming: 0 bases; junction bases outside the gene matches: 4. The CDR3 is 15 amino acids. Germline assignment: CDR1 MDHEN and CDR2 SYDVKM.

The genes are TRBV2 and TRBJ2-2, with D maybe TRBD1 (6 bases). Trimming left V 5 bases short and J 9 bases short, with 10 bases between. Germline loops: CDR1 SNHLY, CDR2 FYNNEI. This CDR3 is 12 amino acids long. CDR3: CASSQDRRELFF. The CDR3 coding sequence is TGTGCCAGCAGTCAGGACAGACGGGAGCTGTTTTTT.